This T cell receptor (beta chain) was recovered during a study of tumor-infiltrating lymphocytes in primary liver carcinoma. Study-wide background: Regardless of tissue type, samples showed similar yields of roughly 3.5 to 7.5 million productive TCRbeta reads.

About this clonotype: Its antigen is unknown. This could be a read error, since a much larger clone is one nucleotide away.

Study results and caveats: A significantly higher top-250-clone fraction was found in tumors than in blood (p = 0.039). Tumor-adjacent and tumor-blood pairs showed less overlap than tumor region pairs.

Blood RNA originated from unsorted whole blood, with germline DNA additionally extracted. Patients showed chronic HBV infection and an absence of prior treatment. The input was around 530 ng total RNA; TCR beta cDNA was made from it with a constant-region primer. Three nested multiplex PCR rounds of slightly modified ARM-PCR generated TCR beta libraries. A C-beta reverse primer and TRBV1-TRBV30 forward primers served in each of the first two PCR rounds, at 10 cycles apiece. TCRdb processed the multiplex PCR reads anew with MiXCR; each CDR3 protein has one entry. Of hundreds of thousands of distinct CDR3 sequences listed, around 50% are singletons. The CDR3 runs to 15 residues. CDR1 is MNHEY, CDR2 SVGEGT, per germline.

The TCR comes from a woman aged 30 to 39 with primary liver carcinoma and hepatitis B virus infection. What was sequenced was peripheral blood. This chain links TRBV6-2 or TRBV6-3 with TRBJ2-5; TRBD2 matches 11 bases. The CDR3 nucleotides read TGTACCAGCACCGAACTAGCGGGAGTCGTGGAGACCCAGTACTTC. The encoded protein is CTSTELAGVVETQYF.